The entry that follows covers one TCR beta chain sequence. This sample was taken from a study of cytomegalovirus exposure and HLA in healthy donors. The V gene's germline CDR1 is MNHEY and CDR2 SMNVEV (reference sequence). The length of the CDR3 is 17 residues. V was clipped by 5 bases and J by 4 bases; unmatched bases: 8. PCR used 60 Vbeta primers and 13 Jbeta primers. The assay was immunoSEQ multiplex PCR, and TCRdb's table has in-frame clones only and misses some. The sample records some 150,000 clones, approximately 80% being singletons. The specimen was PBMCs. The TCR originated in a man aged 25 to 40 in good health and CMV-seropositive. The genes are TRBV27 and TRBJ2-1, with TRBD2 matching 13 bases. CDR3 nucleotide sequence: TGTGCCAGCAGTCTCCTGACTAGCGGGGGGTTGTACAATGAGCAGTTCTTC. The encoded protein is CASSLLTSGGLYNEQFF.